The T cell receptor beta chain described here comes from a study of T cells in women clearing cervical HPV infection. Study information: Controls were women whose single incident HPV16 infection cleared within 12 months without precancer or cancer.

CDR3 size: 14 residues. The germline V gene has CDR1 SEHNR and CDR2 FQNEAQ (reference sequence). The junction had 5 bases not matched to a gene; V was cut back by 1 base and J by 6 bases. TCR beta CDR3 amplified by multiplex PCR from approximately 1,100 ng genomic DNA. Data came from immunoSEQ multiplex PCR; TCRdb stores just in-frame clones and leaves some out. The sample has about 24,000 clones; the top ten hold about 5%. As regards this clone: What it binds is not known. The CDR3 end lies 3 residues beyond the end of the read and is filled in from the germline J gene.

Findings of the study overall: Controls had more TRBV6-7 (0.16%) than cases (about 0.11%). CIN3+ cases had significantly higher TCR repertoire richness than controls, but evenness did not differ.

This chain links TRBV7-9 with TRBJ2-5; 7 positions agree with TRBD1. Sequencing was done on a sample of blood buffy coat. The TCR was taken from a woman aged 18-69 years with a cervical HPV16 infection that either progressed to CIN3+ or cleared (not recorded which). The CDR3: CASSLEGAGKTQYF. The covered CDR3 bases are TGTGCCAGCAGCTTAGAGGGGGCAGGGAAGACC. Full variable domain (remainder filled in from reference TRBV7-9 and TRBJ2-5): DTGVSQNPRHKITKRGQNVTFRCDPISEHNRLYWYRQTLGQGPEFLTYFQNEAQLEKSRLLSDRFSAERPKGSFSTLEIQRTEQGDSAMYLCASSLEGAGKTQYFGPGTRLLVL.